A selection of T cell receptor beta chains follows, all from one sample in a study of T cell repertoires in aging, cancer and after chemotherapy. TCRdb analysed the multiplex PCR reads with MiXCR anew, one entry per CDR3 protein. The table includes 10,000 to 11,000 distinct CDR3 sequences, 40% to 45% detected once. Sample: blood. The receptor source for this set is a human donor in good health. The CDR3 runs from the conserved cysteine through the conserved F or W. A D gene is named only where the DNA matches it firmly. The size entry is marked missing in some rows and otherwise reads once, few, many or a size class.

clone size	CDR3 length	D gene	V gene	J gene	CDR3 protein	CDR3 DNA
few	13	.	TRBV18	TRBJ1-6	CASSPDHLGPLHF	TGTGCCAGCTCACCTGATCACCTGGGACCCCTCCACTTT
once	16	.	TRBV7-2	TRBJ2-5	CASSFGHRGGQETQYF	TGTGCCAGCAGCTTCGGCCACAGGGGGGGCCAAGAGACCCAGTACTTC
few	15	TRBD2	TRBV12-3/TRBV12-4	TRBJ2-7	CASSLWTSGTYEQYF	TGTGCCAGCAGTTTGTGGACTAGCGGAACCTACGAGCAGTACTTC
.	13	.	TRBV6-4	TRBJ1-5	CASSRDGNQPQHF	TGTGCCAGCAGCCGGGACGGGAATCAGCCCCAGCATTTT
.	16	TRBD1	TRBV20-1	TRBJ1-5	CSAGEVGTGDSKPQHF	TGCAGTGCGGGAGAGGTAGGGACAGGGGATAGCAAGCCCCAGCATTTT
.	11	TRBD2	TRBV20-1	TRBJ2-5	CSGLAGDQQYF	TGCAGTGGACTAGCGGGGGACCAACAGTACTTC
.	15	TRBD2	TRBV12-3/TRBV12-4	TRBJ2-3	CASKAGGLSTDTQYF	TGTGCCAGCAAAGCGGGGGGGCTTAGCACAGATACGCAGTATTTT
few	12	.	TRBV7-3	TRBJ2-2	CASSLTPGELFF	TGTGCCAGCAGCTTAACACCCGGGGAGCTGTTTTTT
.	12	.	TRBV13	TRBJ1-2	CASSPGGYGYTF	TGTGCCAGCAGCCCGGGGGGCTATGGCTACACCTTC
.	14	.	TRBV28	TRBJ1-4	CASSIPQDVVKLFF	TGTGCCAGCAGTATCCCACAGGACGTAGTAAAACTGTTTTTT
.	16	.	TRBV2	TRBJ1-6	CASSEIQVSPNSPLHF	TGTGCCAGCAGTGAAATCCAGGTTTCCCCTAATTCACCCCTCCACTTT
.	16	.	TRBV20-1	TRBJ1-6	CSARDPYRAWNSPLHF	TGCAGTGCTAGAGATCCCTATAGGGCTTGGAATTCACCCCTCCACTTT
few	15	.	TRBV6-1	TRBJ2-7	CASSEWQASSYEQYF	TGTGCCAGCAGTGAATGGCAGGCTAGCTCCTACGAGCAGTACTTC
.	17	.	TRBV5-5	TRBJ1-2	CASSVSRGSLLVSGYTF	TGTGCCAGCAGCGTTAGCAGGGGAAGCCTTCTGGTATCAGGCTACACCTTC
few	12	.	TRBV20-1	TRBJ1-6	CSARDKVSPLHF	TGCAGTGCTAGAGACAAGGTTTCACCCCTCCACTTT
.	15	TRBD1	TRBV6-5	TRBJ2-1	CASSYPGTGGNEQFF	TGTGCCAGCAGTTACCCGGGGACAGGGGGGAATGAGCAGTTCTTC
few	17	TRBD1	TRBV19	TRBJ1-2	CASSTSPRADRGYGYTF	TGTGCCAGTAGTACCTCACCGAGGGCCGACAGGGGGTACGGCTACACCTTC
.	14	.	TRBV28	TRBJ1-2	CASSWAAGDYGYTF	TGTGCCAGCAGTTGGGCCGCGGGAGACTATGGCTACACCTTC
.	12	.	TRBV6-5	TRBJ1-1	CASPAANTEAFF	TGTGCCAGCCCCGCGGCGAACACTGAAGCTTTCTTT
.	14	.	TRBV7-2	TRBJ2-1	CASSLTGITDEQFF	TGTGCCAGCAGCTTAACGGGGATAACGGATGAGCAGTTCTTC
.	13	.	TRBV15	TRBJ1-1	CATTIKVNTEAFF	TGTGCCACCACTATCAAGGTGAACACTGAAGCTTTCTTT
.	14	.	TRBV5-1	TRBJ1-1	CASSLTEANTEAFF	TGCGCCAGCAGCTTGACGGAAGCGAACACTGAAGCTTTCTTT
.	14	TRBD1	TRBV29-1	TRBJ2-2	CSATDRVNTGELFF	TGCAGCGCGACCGACAGGGTAAACACCGGGGAGCTGTTTTTT
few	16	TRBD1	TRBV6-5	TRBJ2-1	CASSRDRGLDYNEQFF	TGTGCCAGCAGTCGGGACAGGGGGCTGGACTACAATGAGCAGTTCTTC
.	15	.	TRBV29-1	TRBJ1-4	CSVVTGLQPNEKLFF	TGCAGCGTTGTGACAGGACTGCAGCCTAATGAAAAACTGTTTTTT
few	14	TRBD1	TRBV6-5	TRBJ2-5	CASSYRTGVETQYF	TGTGCCAGCAGTTACAGGACAGGGGTAGAGACCCAGTACTTC
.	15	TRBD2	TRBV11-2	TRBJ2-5	CASSILAGEEETQYF	TGTGCCAGCAGCATACTAGCGGGGGAGGAAGAGACCCAGTACTTC
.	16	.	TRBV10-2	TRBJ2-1	CASSEEGGLPYNEQFF	TGCGCCAGCAGTGAGGAGGGGGGGCTACCCTACAATGAGCAGTTCTTC
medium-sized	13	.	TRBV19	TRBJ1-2	CASSIVTEHGYTF	TGTGCCAGTAGTATAGTGACGGAGCATGGCTACACCTTC
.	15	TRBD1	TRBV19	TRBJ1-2	CASGFTPGTASGYTF	TGTGCCAGTGGTTTTACTCCCGGGACAGCCTCTGGCTACACCTTC
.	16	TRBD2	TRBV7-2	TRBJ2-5	CASSRTGGGIWETQYF	TGTGCCAGCAGCCGTACGGGCGGGGGAATTTGGGAGACCCAGTACTTC
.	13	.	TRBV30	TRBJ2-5	CAWSVSSLETQYF	TGTGCCTGGAGTGTGTCCAGTCTGGAGACCCAGTACTTC
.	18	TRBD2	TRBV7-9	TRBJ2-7	CASSYGTSGGPNYNEQYF	TGTGCCAGCAGCTACGGGACTAGCGGGGGGCCAAACTACAATGAGCAGTACTTC
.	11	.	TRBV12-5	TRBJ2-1	CASGQTGRQFF	TGTGCTAGTGGTCAGACTGGGCGGCAGTTCTTC
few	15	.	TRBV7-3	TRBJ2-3	CASSLAEEFADTQYF	TGTGCCAGCAGCTTAGCTGAGGAGTTTGCAGATACGCAGTATTTT